This T cell receptor beta chain is from a study of T cell responses to AZD1222 COVID-19 vaccine. Study-level background: Researchers grouped second doses given at about 4 or about 12 weeks into one pool.

The data were produced by immunoSEQ multiplex PCR, yet TCRdb's version contains in-frame clones alone and is incomplete. The sample comprises some 80,000 clones, just under 90% of which are singletons, and approximately 5.8% rests with the top ten. Per the germline V gene, CDR1 is GTSNPN and CDR2 is SVGIG (reference sequence). With V trimmed by 3 bases and J by 3 bases, 7 bases remained unmatched. This CDR3 contains 15 residues. Points from the study as a whole: Vaccine-associated CD4 TCRs spanned spike, dominant at 160-218 and 743-854. Only five to seven AZD1222 recipients tested seropositive at baseline. Sampling that yielded the repertoires occurred only after the peak T cell response.

To note about this clone: Its antigen is not known.

This clonotype was obtained from an adult in good health. This chain links TRBV30 with TRBJ1-2; 10 bases fit TRBD1. The sample consisted of peripheral blood, taken on day 0 of AZD1222 vaccination. The DNA for the CDR3 is TGTGCCTGGAGACTAGGACAGGGGGTATACTATGGCTACACCTTC. Protein sequence: CAWRLGQGVYYGYTF.